At least ten counts were recorded for the clone carrying this T cell receptor beta chain. Antigen unknown. This entry is derived from a study of response to subunit inactivated influenza vaccine. Overall study results and limits: Authors suggested seasonal influenza vaccinations each recruit few new T cells.

From the RT-PCR reads, TCRdb called clonotypes with MiXCR, one entry per CDR3 protein. Here the sample spans more than 450,000 distinct CDR3 sequences, around 8% being singletons. Germline V gives CDR1 SGHTA, CDR2 FQGNSA. Between the trimmed V and J ends, which lost 5 bases and 10 bases, there was a span of 15 bases. The CDR3 has 13 residues. The clonotype comes from a man between 50 and 75 years old who received an inactivated influenza vaccine. The specimen was PBMCs from blood, collected around 25 months after vaccination. The chain employs TRBV7-2 and TRBJ2-1, with a tentative D call TRBD2 (5 bases). The CDR3 DNA reads TGTGCCAGCAGCGTATCTAGCCGAAACGAGCAGTTCTTC. As protein: CASSVSSRNEQFF.